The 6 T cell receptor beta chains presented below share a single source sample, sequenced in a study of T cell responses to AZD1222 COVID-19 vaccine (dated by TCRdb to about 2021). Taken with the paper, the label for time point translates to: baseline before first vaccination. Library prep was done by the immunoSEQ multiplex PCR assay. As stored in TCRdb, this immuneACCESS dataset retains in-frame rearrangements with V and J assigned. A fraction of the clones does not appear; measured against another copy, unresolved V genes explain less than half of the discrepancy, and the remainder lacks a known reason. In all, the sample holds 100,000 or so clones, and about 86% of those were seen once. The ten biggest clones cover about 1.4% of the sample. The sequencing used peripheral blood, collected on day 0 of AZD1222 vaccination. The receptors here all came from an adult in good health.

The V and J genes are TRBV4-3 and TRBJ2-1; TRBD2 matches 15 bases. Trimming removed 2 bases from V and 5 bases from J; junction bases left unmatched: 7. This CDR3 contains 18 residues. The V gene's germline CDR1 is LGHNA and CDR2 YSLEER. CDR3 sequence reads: CASSQLGTSGRSDNEQFF. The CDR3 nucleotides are TGCGCCAGCAGCCAACTAGGGACTAGCGGGAGGTCCGACAATGAGCAGTTCTTC.

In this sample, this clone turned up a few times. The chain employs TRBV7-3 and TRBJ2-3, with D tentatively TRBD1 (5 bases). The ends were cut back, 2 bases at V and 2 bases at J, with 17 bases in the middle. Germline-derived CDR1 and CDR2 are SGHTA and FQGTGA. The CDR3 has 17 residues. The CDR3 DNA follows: TGTGCCAGCAGCTTAGCCCCGGCAGGGAATAACACAGATACGCAGTATTTT. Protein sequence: CASSLAPAGNNTDTQYF.

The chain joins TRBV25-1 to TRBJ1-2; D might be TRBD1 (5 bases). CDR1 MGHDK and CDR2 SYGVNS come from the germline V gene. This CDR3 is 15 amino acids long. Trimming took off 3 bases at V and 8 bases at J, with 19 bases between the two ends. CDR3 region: CASSDGTAQLEGYTF. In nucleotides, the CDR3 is TGTGCCAGCAGTGACGGGACCGCCCAGCTCGAAGGCTACACCTTC.

CDR3 in amino acids: CASRSRDDYEQYF. CDR3 nucleotide sequence: TGTGCCAGCAGGTCTAGGGACGACTACGAGCAGTACTTC. V is TRBV5-5 and J is TRBJ2-7, with D perhaps matching TRBD1 or TRBD2 (5 bases each). Per the germline V gene, CDR1 is SGHKS and CDR2 is YYEKEE (reference sequence). The CDR3 loop spans 13 amino acids. The germline V and J ends were trimmed by 5 bases and 3 bases, with 12 bases remaining between them.

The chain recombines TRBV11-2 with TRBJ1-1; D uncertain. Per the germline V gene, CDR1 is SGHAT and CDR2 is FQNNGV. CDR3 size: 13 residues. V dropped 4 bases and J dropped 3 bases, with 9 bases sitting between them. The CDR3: CASSSDVDTEAFF. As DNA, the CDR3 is TGTGCCAGCAGCTCGGATGTCGACACTGAAGCTTTCTTT.

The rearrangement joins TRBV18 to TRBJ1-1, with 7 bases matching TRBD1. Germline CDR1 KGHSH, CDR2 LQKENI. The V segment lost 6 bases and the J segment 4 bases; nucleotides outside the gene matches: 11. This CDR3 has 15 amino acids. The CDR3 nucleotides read TGTGCCAGCTCCGTACAGGGGTCGGCGGGCACTGAAGCTTTCTTT. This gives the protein CASSVQGSAGTEAFF. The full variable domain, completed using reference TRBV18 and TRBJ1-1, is NAGVMQNPRHLVRRRGQEARLRCSPMKGHSHVYWYRQLPEEGLKFMVYLQKENIIDESGMPKERFSAEFPKEGPSILRIQQVVRGDSAAYFCASSVQGSAGTEAFFGQGTRLTVV.